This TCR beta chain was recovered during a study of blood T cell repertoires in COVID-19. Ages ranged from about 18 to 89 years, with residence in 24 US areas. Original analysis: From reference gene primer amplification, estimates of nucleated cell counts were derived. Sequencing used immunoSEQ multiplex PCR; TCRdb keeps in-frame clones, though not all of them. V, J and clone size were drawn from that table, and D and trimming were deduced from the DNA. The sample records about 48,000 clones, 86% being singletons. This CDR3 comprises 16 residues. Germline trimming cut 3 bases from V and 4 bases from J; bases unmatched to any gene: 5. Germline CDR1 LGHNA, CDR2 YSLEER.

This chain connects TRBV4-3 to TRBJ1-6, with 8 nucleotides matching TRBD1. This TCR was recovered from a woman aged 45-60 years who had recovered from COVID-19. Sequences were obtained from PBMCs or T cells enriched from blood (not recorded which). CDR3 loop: CASSHTGQGYNSPLHF. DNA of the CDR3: TGCGCCAGCAGCCACACCGGACAGGGTTATAATTCACCCCTCCACTTT.